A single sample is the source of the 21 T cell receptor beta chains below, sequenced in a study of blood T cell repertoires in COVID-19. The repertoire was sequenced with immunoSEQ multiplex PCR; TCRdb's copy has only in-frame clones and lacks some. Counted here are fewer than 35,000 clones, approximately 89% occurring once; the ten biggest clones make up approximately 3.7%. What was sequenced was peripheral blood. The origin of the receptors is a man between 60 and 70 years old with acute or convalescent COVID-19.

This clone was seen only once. CDR3 DNA: TGTGCCAGCAGCATCACCACAGGTATTGAAGGCTACACCTTC. Translating it yields CASSITTGIEGYTF. The rearrangement links TRBV7-9 to TRBJ1-2; possibly TRBD1 for D (5 bases). V lost 5 bases and J 8 bases, leaving 18 bases between the germline ends. Per germline, CDR1 SEHNR and CDR2 FQNEAQ (reference sequence). The CDR3 extends over 14 amino acids.

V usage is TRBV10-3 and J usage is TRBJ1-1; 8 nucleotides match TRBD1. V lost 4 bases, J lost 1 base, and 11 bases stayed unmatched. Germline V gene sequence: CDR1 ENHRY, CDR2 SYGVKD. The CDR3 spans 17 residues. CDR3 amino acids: CAISAGQGASKNTEAFF. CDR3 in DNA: TGTGCCATCAGTGCCGGGCAGGGGGCGAGTAAGAACACTGAAGCTTTCTTT.

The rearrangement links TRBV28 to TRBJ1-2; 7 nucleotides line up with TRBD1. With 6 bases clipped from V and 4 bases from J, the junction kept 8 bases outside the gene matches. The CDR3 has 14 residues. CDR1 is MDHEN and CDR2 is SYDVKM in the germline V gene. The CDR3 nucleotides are TGTGCCAGCAGCCTAAACAGGGGTACCTATGGCTACACCTTC. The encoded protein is CASSLNRGTYGYTF.

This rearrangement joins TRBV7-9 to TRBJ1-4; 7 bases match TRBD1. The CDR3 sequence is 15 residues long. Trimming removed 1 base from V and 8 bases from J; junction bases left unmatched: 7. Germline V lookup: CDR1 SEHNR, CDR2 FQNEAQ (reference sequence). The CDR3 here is CASSLGGGSGEKLFF. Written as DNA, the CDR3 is TGTGCCAGCAGCTTAGGAGGGGGCTCTGGGGAAAAACTGTTTTTT.

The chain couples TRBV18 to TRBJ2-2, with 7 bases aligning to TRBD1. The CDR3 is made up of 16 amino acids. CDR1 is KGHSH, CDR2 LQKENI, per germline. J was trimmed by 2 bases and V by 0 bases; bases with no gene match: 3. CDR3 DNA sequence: TGTGCCAGCTCACCACCGACAGGGATCAACACCGGGGAGCTGTTTTTT. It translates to CASSPPTGINTGELFF.

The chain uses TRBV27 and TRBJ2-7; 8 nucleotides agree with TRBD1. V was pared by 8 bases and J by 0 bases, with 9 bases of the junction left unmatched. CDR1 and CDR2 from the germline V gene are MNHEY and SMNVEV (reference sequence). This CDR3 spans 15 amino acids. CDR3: CASRDRGRFSYEQYF. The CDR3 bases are TGTGCCAGCCGAGACAGGGGCCGGTTCTCCTACGAGCAGTACTTC.

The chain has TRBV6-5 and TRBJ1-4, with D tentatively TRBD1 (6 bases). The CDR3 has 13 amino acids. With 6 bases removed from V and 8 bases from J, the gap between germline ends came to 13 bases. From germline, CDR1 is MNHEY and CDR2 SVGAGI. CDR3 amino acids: CASRVRGYEKLFF. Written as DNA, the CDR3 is TGTGCCAGCAGGGTCAGGGGATACGAAAAACTGTTTTTT.

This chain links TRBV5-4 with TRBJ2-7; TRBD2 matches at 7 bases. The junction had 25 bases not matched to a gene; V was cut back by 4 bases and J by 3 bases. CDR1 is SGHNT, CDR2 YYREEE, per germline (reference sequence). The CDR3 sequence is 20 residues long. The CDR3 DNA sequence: TGTGCCAGCAGCGGATCCCGGGAGGTGGCAGCCTCTACCCCATACTACGAGCAGTACTTC. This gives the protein CASSGSREVAASTPYYEQYF.

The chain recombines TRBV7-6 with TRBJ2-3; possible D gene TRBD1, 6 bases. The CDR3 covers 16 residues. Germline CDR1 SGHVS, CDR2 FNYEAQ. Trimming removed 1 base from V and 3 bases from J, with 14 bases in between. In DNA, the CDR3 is TGTGCCAGCAGCTTAGTCCCCCAGAGGGGGACAGATACGCAGTATTTT. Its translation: CASSLVPQRGTDTQYF.

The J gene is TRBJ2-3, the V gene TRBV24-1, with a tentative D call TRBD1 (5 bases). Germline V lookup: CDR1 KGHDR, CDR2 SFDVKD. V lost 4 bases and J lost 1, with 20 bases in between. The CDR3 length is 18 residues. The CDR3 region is CATSDSKGAFEGTDTQYF. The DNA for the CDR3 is TGTGCCACCAGTGACTCTAAAGGGGCATTCGAGGGCACAGATACGCAGTATTTT.

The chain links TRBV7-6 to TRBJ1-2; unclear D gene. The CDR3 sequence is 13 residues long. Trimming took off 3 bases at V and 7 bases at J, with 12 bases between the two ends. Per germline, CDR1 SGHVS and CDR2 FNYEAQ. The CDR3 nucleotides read TGTGCCAGCAGCTTGGGAGTCAGCGGTGGCTACACCTTC. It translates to CASSLGVSGGYTF.

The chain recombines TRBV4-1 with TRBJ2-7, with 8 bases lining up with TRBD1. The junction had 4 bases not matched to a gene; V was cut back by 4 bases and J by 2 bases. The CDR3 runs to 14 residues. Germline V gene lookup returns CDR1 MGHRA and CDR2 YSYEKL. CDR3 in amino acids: CASSPGQGAYEQYV. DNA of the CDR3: TGCGCCAGCAGCCCCGGACAGGGAGCCTACGAGCAGTACGTC.

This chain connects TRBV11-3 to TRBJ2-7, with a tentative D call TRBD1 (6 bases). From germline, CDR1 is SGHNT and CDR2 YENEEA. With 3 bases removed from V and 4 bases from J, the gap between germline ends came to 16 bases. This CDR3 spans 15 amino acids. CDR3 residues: CASSLAPGQIYEQYV. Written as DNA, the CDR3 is TGTGCCAGCAGCTTGGCACCGGGACAAATTTACGAGCAGTACGTC.

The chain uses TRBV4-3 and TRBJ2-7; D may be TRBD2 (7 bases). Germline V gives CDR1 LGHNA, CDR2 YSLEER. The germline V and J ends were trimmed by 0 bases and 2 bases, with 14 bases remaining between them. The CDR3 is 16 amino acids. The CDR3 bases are TGCGCCAGCAGCCAAGACTCCAGGGGAGGGACCTACGAGCAGTACTTC. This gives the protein CASSQDSRGGTYEQYF.

Here the CDR3 DNA reads TGTGCCAGCAGCCAAAAAACGGTGGCTAACTATGGCTACACCTTC. As protein: CASSQKTVANYGYTF. This rearrangement joins TRBV16 to TRBJ1-2, with D unclear. The CDR3 is 15 residues long. Trimming removed 2 bases from V and 0 bases from J, with 10 bases in between. Germline-derived CDR1 and CDR2 are KGHSY and FQNENV.

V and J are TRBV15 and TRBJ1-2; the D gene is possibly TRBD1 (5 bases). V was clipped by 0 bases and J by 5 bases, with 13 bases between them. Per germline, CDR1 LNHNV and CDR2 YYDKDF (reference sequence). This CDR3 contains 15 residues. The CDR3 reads CATSRDRAGKYGYTF. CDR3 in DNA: TGTGCCACCAGCAGAGACCGGGCAGGGAAATATGGCTACACCTTC.

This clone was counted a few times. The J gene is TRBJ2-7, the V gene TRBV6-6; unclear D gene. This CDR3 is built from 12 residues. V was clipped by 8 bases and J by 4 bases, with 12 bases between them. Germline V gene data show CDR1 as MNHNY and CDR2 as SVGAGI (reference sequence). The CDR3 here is CASEAFGYEQYF. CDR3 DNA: TGTGCCAGCGAGGCCTTCGGTTACGAGCAGTACTTC.

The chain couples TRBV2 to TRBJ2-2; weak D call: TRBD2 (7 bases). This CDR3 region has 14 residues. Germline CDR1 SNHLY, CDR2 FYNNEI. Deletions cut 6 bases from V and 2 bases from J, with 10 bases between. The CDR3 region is CASRSGTNTGELFF. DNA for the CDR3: TGTGCCAGCAGGAGCGGGACAAACACCGGGGAGCTGTTTTTT.

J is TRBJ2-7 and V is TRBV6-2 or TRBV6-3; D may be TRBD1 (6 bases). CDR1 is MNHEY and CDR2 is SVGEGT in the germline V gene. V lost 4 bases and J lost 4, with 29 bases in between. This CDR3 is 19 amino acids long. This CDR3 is CASSSLRTDRIRTIYEQYF. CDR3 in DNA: TGTGCCAGCAGTTCCCTCCGGACAGACCGGATAAGAACGATTTACGAGCAGTACTTC.

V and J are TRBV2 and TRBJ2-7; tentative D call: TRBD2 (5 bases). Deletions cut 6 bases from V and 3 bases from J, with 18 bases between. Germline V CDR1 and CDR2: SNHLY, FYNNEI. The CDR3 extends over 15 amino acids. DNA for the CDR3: TGTGCCAGCAGGGCCGTCTTCGAACGGGGCTACGAGCAGTACTTC. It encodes CASRAVFERGYEQYF.

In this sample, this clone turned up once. The CDR3, as DNA: TGTGCCAGCAGTTCGGGACAGTCACGACTTAATGAAAAACTGTTTTTT. Residues: CASSSGQSRLNEKLFF. V and J are TRBV28 and TRBJ1-4; 7 positions agree with TRBD1. This CDR3 is built from 16 residues. Germline trimming cut 4 bases from V and 4 bases from J; bases unmatched to any gene: 9. Germline assignment: CDR1 MDHEN and CDR2 SYDVKM.